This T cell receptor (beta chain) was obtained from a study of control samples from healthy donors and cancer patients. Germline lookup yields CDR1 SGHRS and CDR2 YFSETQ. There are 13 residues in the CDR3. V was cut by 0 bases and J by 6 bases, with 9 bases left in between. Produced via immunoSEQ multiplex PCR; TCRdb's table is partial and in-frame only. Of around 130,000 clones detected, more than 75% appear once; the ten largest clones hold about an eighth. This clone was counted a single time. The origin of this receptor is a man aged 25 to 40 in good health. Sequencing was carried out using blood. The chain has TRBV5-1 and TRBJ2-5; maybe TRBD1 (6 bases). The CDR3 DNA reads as TGCGCCAGCAGCTTGGTAACAGGGAAGACCCAGTACTTC. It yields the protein CASSLVTGKTQYF.